The 16 T cell receptor beta chains below were found in one sample sequenced in a study of control samples from healthy donors and cancer patients (dated by TCRdb to about 2020). Library creation used the immunoSEQ multiplex PCR assay. What TCRdb holds here is the immuneACCESS table cut down to in-frame rearrangements. Part of the clones is not present; checked against another copy, under half of the missing clones reflect an unresolved V gene, and the others are unexplained. This sample has about 250,000 clones in its table, and roughly 82% of those were observed once. The ten largest clones add up to 13% of the sample. Sequences were obtained from PBMCs. The receptors originated from a woman aged 60 to 75 with lung cancer.

The chain recombines TRBV6-1 with TRBJ1-2; D uncertain. The CDR3 contains 13 residues. Trimming shortened V by 2 bases and J by 4 bases, and 8 bases separated the two germline ends. Germline V gene sequence: CDR1 MNHNS, CDR2 SASEGT. CDR3 in DNA: TGTGCCAGCAGTGAATATATGGGCTATGGCTACACCTTC. Its translation is CASSEYMGYGYTF.

V and J are TRBV6-4 and TRBJ2-2; TRBD2 matches 9 bases. With V trimmed by 5 bases and J by 4 bases, 5 bases remained unmatched. The CDR3 sequence is 15 residues long. From germline, CDR1 is MRHNA and CDR2 SNTAGT. CDR3 sequence reads: CASSPKAGGTGELFF. CDR3 bases: TGTGCCAGCAGTCCTAAAGCGGGGGGCACCGGGGAGCTGTTTTTT.

This chain uses TRBV27 with TRBJ2-2; possibly TRBD2 for D (5 bases). V was pared by 2 bases and J by 7 bases, with 17 bases between. Germline CDR1 reads MNHEY; CDR2 reads SMNVEV (reference sequence). The CDR3 loop spans 16 amino acids. The CDR3 loop is CASSLRGPSFGGELFF. The CDR3 DNA reads TGTGCCAGCAGTTTAAGAGGGCCTAGTTTTGGCGGGGAGCTGTTTTTT.

This clone was recorded once. V and J are TRBV27 and TRBJ1-6, with no clear D. There are 16 residues in the CDR3. V lost 5 bases and J 5 bases, leaving 16 bases between the germline ends. Germline-derived CDR1 and CDR2 are MNHEY and SMNVEV (reference sequence). This CDR3 reads CASSRFRLEDNSPLHF. Written as DNA, the CDR3 is TGTGCCAGCAGTCGTTTTCGACTGGAGGATAATTCACCCCTCCACTTT.

The chain recombines TRBV5-1 with TRBJ1-3, with a weak D call TRBD1 (6 bases). The V and J ends lost 5 bases and 8 bases respectively, with 20 bases between them. Germline V gives CDR1 SGHRS, CDR2 YFSETQ. This CDR3 has 15 residues. The CDR3 spells CASRRSTGSMDTIYF. CDR3 nucleotides: TGCGCCAGCAGACGCTCGACAGGTTCTATGGACACCATATATTTT.

J is TRBJ1-6 and V is TRBV2; 7 bases match TRBD1. The CDR3 is 13 amino acids. V was clipped by 8 bases and J by 4 bases; unmatched bases: 2. CDR1 is SNHLY and CDR2 is FYNNEI in the germline V gene. CDR3: CASGGQYNSPLHF. CDR3 nucleotide sequence: TGTGCCAGCGGGGGACAGTATAATTCACCCCTCCACTTT.

The chain has TRBV18 and TRBJ2-4; D not resolved. Germline V gene data show CDR1 as KGHSH and CDR2 as LQKENI. The CDR3 totals 16 residues. The germline V and J ends were trimmed by 0 bases and 2 bases, with 11 bases remaining between them. DNA for the CDR3: TGTGCCAGCTCACCACCGATTATAGGCCCCAAAAACATTCAGTACTTC. Residues: CASSPPIIGPKNIQYF. Filled out from reference TRBV18 and TRBJ2-4, the complete variable domain reads NAGVMQNPRHLVRRRGQEARLRCSPMKGHSHVYWYRQLPEEGLKFMVYLQKENIIDESGMPKERFSAEFPKEGPSILRIQQVVRGDSAAYFCASSPPIIGPKNIQYFGAGTRLSVL.

The chain links TRBV9 to TRBJ2-1; TRBD2 matches 8 bases. The CDR3 sequence is 15 residues long. With V trimmed by 4 bases and J by 2 bases, 5 bases remained unmatched. The germline V gene has CDR1 SGDLS and CDR2 YYNGEE. Here the CDR3 reads CASSKLAETYNEQFF. CDR3 bases: TGTGCCAGCAGCAAACTAGCGGAGACCTACAATGAGCAGTTCTTC.

The J gene is TRBJ1-1, the V gene TRBV7-2; no reliable D call. Germline V lookup: CDR1 SGHTA, CDR2 FQGNSA. The CDR3 sequence is 14 residues long. The V end was cut by 3 bases, the J end by 4 bases, with 12 bases between. CDR3 residues: CASSLRRDPTEAFF. In DNA form, the CDR3 reads TGTGCCAGCAGCTTGCGTAGGGATCCCACTGAAGCTTTCTTT.

This clone has more than one count but fewer than ten. The chain has TRBV7-8 and TRBJ2-3; D is undetermined. This CDR3 is built from 15 residues. Trimming shortened V by 5 bases and J by 2 bases, and 14 bases separated the two germline ends. Germline V CDR1 and CDR2: SGHVS, FQNEAQ. The CDR3 reads CASSLRLEATDTQYF. The CDR3 DNA follows: TGTGCCAGCAGCCTCAGGTTGGAAGCCACAGATACGCAGTATTTT.

This rearrangement joins TRBV5-1 to TRBJ1-5, with no clear D. CDR1 is SGHRS and CDR2 is YFSETQ in the germline V gene. This CDR3 is built from 14 residues. Trimming shortened V by 4 bases and J by 1 base, and 9 bases separated the two germline ends. The CDR3: CASSKDGSNQPQHF. CDR3 sequence (DNA): TGCGCCAGCAGCAAGGACGGCAGCAATCAGCCCCAGCATTTT. Full variable domain (remainder filled in from reference TRBV5-1 and TRBJ1-5): KAGVTQTPRYLIKTRGQQVTLSCSPISGHRSVSWYQQTPGQGLQFLFEYFSETQRNKGNFPGRFSGRQFSNSRSEMNVSTLELGDSALYLCASSKDGSNQPQHFGDGTRLSIL.

The gene calls are TRBV6-5 and TRBJ2-2; TRBD2 matches at 11 bases. J was trimmed by 3 bases and V by 6 bases; bases with no gene match: 3. The CDR3 is 15 residues long. Germline V gives CDR1 MNHEY, CDR2 SVGAGI. CDR3 region: CASSGTSGYTGELFF. The CDR3 nucleotides are TGTGCCAGCAGCGGGACTAGCGGATACACCGGGGAGCTGTTTTTT.

The rearrangement links TRBV28 to TRBJ2-7; 7 nucleotides line up with TRBD2. The germline V gene encodes CDR1 MDHEN and CDR2 SYDVKM. V lost 8 bases to trimming and J lost 6 bases; unmatched junction nucleotides: 4. This CDR3 has 11 residues. The CDR3 bases are TGTGCCAGCGGGGGGGTTGGCGAGCAGTACTTC. Amino acid sequence: CASGGVGEQYF.

The CDR3 loop is CASKQEVDAPLHF. In DNA, the CDR3 is TGTGCCAGCAAGCAGGAAGTCGACGCACCCCTCCACTTT. This chain links TRBV2 with TRBJ1-6; D is unresolved. Germline loops: CDR1 SNHLY, CDR2 FYNNEI. CDR3 length equals 13 residues. Trimming left V 7 bases short and J 11 bases short, with 15 bases between.

The chain carries TRBV18 and TRBJ1-5; no clear D. Germline loops: CDR1 KGHSH, CDR2 LQKENI. Trimming pared 1 base from V and 3 bases from J, leaving 10 bases between. The CDR3 has 15 amino acids. CDR3 region: CASSPQGSLNQPQHF. The CDR3, as DNA: TGTGCCAGCTCACCACAGGGTTCTCTCAATCAGCCCCAGCATTTT.

The rearrangement uses TRBV7-2 and TRBJ1-3; D not certain. V dropped 5 bases and J dropped 4 bases, with 9 bases sitting between them. In germline, CDR1 is SGHTA, CDR2 FQGNSA. This CDR3 has 13 amino acids. CDR3 nucleotides: TGTGCCAGCAGCACGGGATCCGGAAACACCATATATTTT. This sequence encodes CASSTGSGNTIYF.